Presented here are 3 T cell receptor beta chains from one specimen sequenced in a study of blood T cell repertoires in COVID-19. Clones were read by immunoSEQ multiplex PCR, and TCRdb kept only the in-frame ones, dropping some. The profile shows approximately 200,000 clones, roughly 80% of them singletons. Sequenced sample: peripheral blood. These receptors originate from an elderly woman with COVID-19, enrolled during active disease.

This chain uses TRBV9 with TRBJ2-5; 9 positions match TRBD1. This CDR3 spans 15 amino acids. V gave up 4 bases and J gave up 9 bases; unmatched junction bases: 13. Germline V gene sequence: CDR1 SGDLS, CDR2 YYNGEE. DNA of the CDR3: TGTGCCAGCAGCCCTTGGGACAGGGCCAGGGGGTCCCAGTACTTC. Its translation: CASSPWDRARGSQYF.

J is TRBJ1-2 and V is TRBV6-5; D ambiguous. V was cut by 6 bases and J by 7 bases, with 18 bases left in between. Germline assignment: CDR1 MNHEY and CDR2 SVGAGI. The CDR3 runs 14 residues. CDR3: CASSVDLLRGGYTF. DNA of the CDR3: TGTGCCAGCAGCGTCGACCTGCTACGGGGTGGCTACACCTTC.

The chain is built from TRBV5-1 and TRBJ2-7, with D possibly being TRBD2 (5 bases). In germline, CDR1 is SGHRS, CDR2 YFSETQ. The CDR3 covers 15 residues. V was shortened by 3 bases and J by 5 bases, with 18 bases between the two germline ends. The CDR3 DNA follows: TGCGCCAGCAGCTCGACACCAACCTCCGGGGACGAGCAGTACTTC. Protein sequence: CASSSTPTSGDEQYF.